Listed here is a single T cell receptor (beta chain). Sequenced by immunoSEQ multiplex PCR; TCRdb stores in-frame clones only, minus some. The listing contains roughly 200,000 clones. This record comes from a study of control samples from healthy donors and cancer patients. CDR1 is SGHAT and CDR2 is FQNNGV in the germline V gene. The CDR3 is 14 amino acids. V was pared by 2 bases and J by 10 bases, with 5 bases of the junction left unmatched. This TCR came from a woman between 25 and 40 years old in good health. The chain couples TRBV11-2 to TRBJ1-6; 7 nucleotides line up with TRBD1. The sequenced material came from blood. CDR3 amino acids: CASSLTTGESPLHF. DNA of the CDR3: TGTGCCAGCAGCTTAACAACAGGGGAATCACCCCTCCACTTT. Complete variable domain (other parts from reference TRBV11-2 and TRBJ1-6): EAGVAQSPRYKIIEKRQSVAFWCNPISGHATLYWYQQILGQGPKLLIQFQNNGVVDDSQLPKDRFSAERLKGVDSTLKIQPAKLEDSAVYLCASSLTTGESPLHFGNGTRLTVT.